This TCR beta chain is drawn from a study of cytomegalovirus exposure and HLA in healthy donors. The PCR made use of 60 Vbeta and 13 Jbeta primers. TCRdb's table, derived via immunoSEQ multiplex PCR, lists solely in-frame clones and lacks some. Among more than 140,000 clones listed, approximately 78% were seen once. Germline CDR1 reads GTSNPN; CDR2 reads SVGIG (reference sequence). CDR3 length: 13 residues. V shed 8 bases, J shed 10 bases, and the junction held 9 bases outside the gene matches. The clonotype originates from a man aged 18-30 years in good health and CMV-seropositive. Sequenced: PBMCs. The chain is built from TRBV30 and TRBJ1-4; TRBD1 aligns across 11 bases. CDR3 region: CAGIPGQGGKLFF. The CDR3 DNA reads as TGTGCCGGCATACCGGGACAGGGGGGAAAACTGTTTTTT.